Below, 23 T cell receptor beta chains from the same sample are listed, as sequenced in a study of blood T cell repertoires in COVID-19. The assay was immunoSEQ multiplex PCR, and TCRdb's table has in-frame clones only and misses some. The table lists about 110,000 clones, more than 70% of them singletons, with approximately 5.1% in the top ten. The material sequenced was peripheral blood. The receptors were gathered from a woman aged 55-70 years with COVID-19, enrolled during active disease.

The V gene is TRBV19, the J gene TRBJ1-1; D is unclear. The germline gives CDR1 LNHDA, CDR2 SQIVND (reference sequence). There are 13 residues in the CDR3. Between the trimmed V and J ends, which lost 7 bases and 1 base, there was a span of 10 bases. The CDR3 sequence is CASNPEGNTEAFF. The CDR3 DNA follows: TGTGCCAGTAACCCCGAGGGGAACACTGAAGCTTTCTTT.

CDR3 sequence reads: CASTRGSPATNEKLFF. The CDR3 bases are TGTGCCAGCACCAGGGGCAGCCCAGCAACTAATGAAAAACTGTTTTTT. The chain combines TRBV27 with TRBJ1-4; D may be TRBD1 (6 bases). CDR3 length: 16 amino acids. V was shortened by 7 bases and J by 0 bases, with 15 bases between the two germline ends. Germline V CDR1 and CDR2: MNHEY, SMNVEV (reference sequence). The full variable domain, completed using reference TRBV27 and TRBJ1-4, is EAQVTQNPRYLITVTGKKLTVTCSQNMNHEYMSWYRQDPGLGLRQIYYSMNVEVTDKGDVPEGYKVSRKEKRNFPLILESPSPNQTSLYFCASTRGSPATNEKLFFGSGTQLSVL.

The chain links TRBV15 to TRBJ2-5; 10 nucleotides agree with TRBD2. Germline CDR1 reads LNHNV; CDR2 reads YYDKDF (reference sequence). After removal of 1 base from V and 3 bases from J, the junction contained 5 bases not matched to a gene. This CDR3 spans 16 amino acids. The CDR3 region has the DNA TGTGCCACCAGCAGAGCGGCTAGCGGGGGCAAAGAGACCCAGTACTTC. It codes for CATSRAASGGKETQYF.

The chain joins TRBV6-4 to TRBJ2-5; tentative D call: TRBD2 (6 bases). Trimming took 0 bases from V and 4 from J, leaving 6 bases between them. The germline CDR1 and CDR2 sequences are MRHNA and SNTAGT. The CDR3 consists of 13 residues. The CDR3 DNA is TGTGCCAGCAGTGACTCGGGGGGAGAGACCCAGTACTTC. This translates into CASSDSGGETQYF.

The gene calls are TRBV3-1 (or the pseudogene TRBV3-2) and TRBJ2-1, with D tentatively TRBD2 (6 bases). This CDR3 comprises 17 residues. The germline V gene has CDR1 LGHDT and CDR2 YNNKEL (reference sequence). Trimming removed 0 bases from V and 3 bases from J, with 15 bases in between. In DNA, the CDR3 is TGTGCCAGCAGCCAAGAGGGGGGAGCTAGCTTCTACAATGAGCAGTTCTTC. Residues: CASSQEGGASFYNEQFF.

The genes are TRBV5-1 and TRBJ2-1; maybe TRBD2 (5 bases). CDR3 length equals 16 residues. In germline, CDR1 is SGHRS, CDR2 YFSETQ. Trimming removed 3 bases from V and 5 bases from J, with 18 bases in between. The CDR3 DNA reads as TGCGCCAGCAGCTACTGGCTGGGCGGGTCAAACAATGAGCAGTTCTTC. It is translated as CASSYWLGGSNNEQFF.

The chain has TRBV27 and TRBJ2-3, with 16 positions matching TRBD2. V lost 2 bases to trimming and J lost 4 bases; unmatched junction nucleotides: 6. This CDR3 is built from 18 residues. The V gene's germline CDR1 is MNHEY and CDR2 SMNVEV (reference sequence). The CDR3 coding sequence is TGTGCCAGCAGTTTAGGACCGGGACTAGCGGGGGGGCCAGATACGCAGTATTTT. This gives the protein CASSLGPGLAGGPDTQYF.

To note about this clone: Germline and junction disagree at one end, which may indicate a read error. J is TRBJ2-3 and V is TRBV7-7; 10 bases line up with TRBD1. The CDR3 has 15 amino acids. CDR1 SSHAT and CDR2 FNYEAQ come from the germline V gene (reference sequence). The CDR3 sequence is CASSSGQGRTDTQYF. In DNA, the CDR3 is TGTGCTAGCAGCTCGGGACAGGGGCGAACAGATACGCAGTATTTT.

The genes are TRBV3-1 (or the pseudogene TRBV3-2) and TRBJ2-3, with D unclear. The CDR3 loop spans 14 amino acids. The germline V gene has CDR1 LGHDT and CDR2 YNNKEL (reference sequence). With 0 bases removed from V and 2 bases from J, the gap between germline ends came to 6 bases. The CDR3 region has the DNA TGTGCCAGCAGCCAAGATTTAGTCACAGATACGCAGTATTTT. Translating it yields CASSQDLVTDTQYF.

The chain joins TRBV19 to TRBJ1-2; D is undetermined. Trimming took off 3 bases at V and 6 bases at J, with 5 bases between the two ends. This CDR3 spans 11 amino acids. CDR1 and CDR2 (germline): LNHDA, SQIVND (reference sequence). CDR3 sequence reads: CASSIFDGYTF. For the CDR3, the DNA is TGTGCCAGTAGTATCTTCGATGGCTACACCTTC.

The V gene is TRBV7-9, the J gene TRBJ1-4; D gene ambiguous. The germline CDR1 and CDR2 sequences are SEHNR and FQNEAQ (reference sequence). The CDR3 extends over 15 amino acids. Trimming took off 5 bases at V and 7 bases at J, with 17 bases between the two ends. The CDR3 DNA sequence: TGTGCCAGCAGCCCACCCGGCCTAGGAGTTGAAAAACTGTTTTTT. This sequence encodes CASSPPGLGVEKLFF.

The chain has TRBV27 and TRBJ1-2, with 8 bases lining up with TRBD1. This CDR3 has 13 residues. Germline lookup yields CDR1 MNHEY and CDR2 SMNVEV (reference sequence). Trimming took 2 bases from V and 8 from J; bases not matched to a gene: 4. As DNA, the CDR3 is TGTGCCAGCAGTTTAACAGGGGGATGGGGCTACACCTTC. Translation gives CASSLTGGWGYTF.

The chain couples TRBV28 to TRBJ2-5; the match to TRBD2 covers 8 bases. Unmatched junction bases numbered 11, after V lost 3 bases and J lost 2 bases. Germline CDR1 and CDR2: MDHEN and SYDVKM. This CDR3 has 17 amino acids. The CDR3 loop is CASSFLLEAGEQETQYF. The DNA for the CDR3 is TGTGCCAGCAGTTTCCTACTTGAAGCGGGAGAACAAGAGACCCAGTACTTC.

The rearrangement links TRBV30 to TRBJ1-3; D gene uncertain. V was clipped by 2 bases and J by 0 bases, with 11 bases between them. This CDR3 is built from 15 residues. Looked up from germline, CDR1 is GTSNPN and CDR2 is SVGIG (reference sequence). CDR3 nucleotide sequence: TGTGCCTGGAGTACGGGTATTTACTCTGGAAACACCATATATTTT. Encoded protein: CAWSTGIYSGNTIYF.

The rearrangement links TRBV19 to TRBJ1-3; 7 bases align to TRBD1. The V segment lost 4 bases and the J segment 0 bases; nucleotides outside the gene matches: 12. CDR3 length: 18 amino acids. Germline V gene sequence: CDR1 LNHDA, CDR2 SQIVND (reference sequence). The CDR3 spells CASSKRHRDSISGNTIYF. The CDR3 region has the DNA TGTGCCAGTAGTAAGCGCCACCGGGACAGTATCTCTGGAAACACCATATATTTT.

The J gene is TRBJ1-6, the V gene TRBV5-5; 7 bases are a match to TRBD1. The V and J ends lost 1 base and 9 bases, in that order; junction bases with no gene match: 19. Germline V gives CDR1 SGHKS, CDR2 YYEKEE (reference sequence). There are 19 residues in the CDR3. CDR3 nucleotide sequence: TGTGCCAGCAGCTTGAGGCCCGGGACAGCAAATCCGCCCCCTTCACCCCTCCACTTT. Translation gives CASSLRPGTANPPPSPLHF.

The chain employs TRBV7-6 and TRBJ2-7; 7 nucleotides align to TRBD1. The CDR3 is 16 amino acids. With V trimmed by 5 bases and J by 4 bases, 14 bases remained unmatched. From germline, CDR1 is SGHVS and CDR2 FNYEAQ. The CDR3 loop reads CASSQTGTAKGYEQYF. CDR3 coding DNA: TGTGCCAGCAGCCAAACCGGGACAGCGAAAGGTTACGAGCAGTACTTC.

The CDR3, as DNA: TGTGCCAGCTCACTAAAGCCCGGGTCTACCTACGAGCAGTACTTC. This translates into CASSLKPGSTYEQYF. The chain has TRBV18 and TRBJ2-7; D is undetermined. Trimming stripped 4 bases from V and 2 bases from J, with 15 bases between. Germline CDR1 and CDR2: KGHSH and LQKENI. CDR3 length: 15 amino acids. The full variable domain, its missing parts supplied by reference TRBV18 and TRBJ2-7, is NAGVMQNPRHLVRRRGQEARLRCSPMKGHSHVYWYRQLPEEGLKFMVYLQKENIIDESGMPKERFSAEFPKEGPSILRIQQVVRGDSAAYFCASSLKPGSTYEQYFGPGTRLTVT.

This sequence joins TRBV7-2 and TRBJ1-2; D gene unclear. Deletions cut 1 base from V and 6 bases from J, with 12 bases between. The CDR3 totals 14 residues. The germline CDR1 and CDR2 sequences are SGHTA and FQGNSA. The CDR3: CASSLGWVGDGYTF. The DNA of the CDR3 is TGTGCCAGCAGCTTAGGGTGGGTGGGCGATGGCTACACCTTC.

The J gene is TRBJ1-1, the V gene TRBV7-8; 7 positions match TRBD1. Germline CDR1 and CDR2: SGHVS and FQNEAQ. The CDR3 runs 14 residues. V lost 2 bases, J lost 5 bases, and 5 bases stayed unmatched. CDR3 loop: CASSLRQGWTEAFF. CDR3 in DNA: TGTGCCAGCAGCTTACGACAGGGCTGGACTGAAGCTTTCTTT.

The chain is built from TRBV18 and TRBJ1-1; 9 bases agree with TRBD1. This CDR3 region has 15 residues. V gave up 3 bases and J gave up 3 bases; unmatched junction bases: 5. Looked up from germline, CDR1 is KGHSH and CDR2 is LQKENI. The CDR3 region has the DNA TGTGCCAGCTCACCCTCTTGGACAGGGGACACTGAAGCTTTCTTT. Translating it yields CASSPSWTGDTEAFF.

The chain recombines TRBV7-6 with TRBJ1-2; D is possibly TRBD1 (6 bases). The CDR3 spans 15 residues. Germline CDR1 and CDR2: SGHVS and FNYEAQ. The V and J ends lost 6 bases and 4 bases respectively, with 18 bases between them. The CDR3 is CASSPRGSGFYGYTF. The CDR3 DNA follows: TGTGCCAGCAGTCCAAGGGGGAGCGGTTTCTATGGCTACACCTTC. The whole variable domain, filled in from reference TRBV7-6 and TRBJ1-2, reads GAGVSQSPRYKVTKRGQDVALRCDPISGHVSLYWYRQALGQGPEFLTYFNYEAQQDKSGLPNDRFSAERPEGSISTLTIQRTEQRDSAMYRCASSPRGSGFYGYTFGSGTRLTVV.

Of note for this clone: Distinct nucleotide sequences in the sample also encode this CDR3. This chain links TRBV11-2 with TRBJ1-5; D perhaps matches TRBD1 (6 bases). V lost 2 bases to trimming and J lost 7 bases, with 12 bases between them. The CDR3 extends over 14 amino acids. CDR1 and CDR2 from the germline V gene are SGHAT and FQNNGV. The CDR3, as DNA: TGTGCCAGCAGCTTAAGGGGGGAGGGGCAGCCCCAGCATTTT. Its translation: CASSLRGEGQPQHF.